Below, one T cell receptor (beta chain) is given with its context. Its antigen is not known. Repertoires were generated with immunoSEQ multiplex PCR, while TCRdb's copy carries only in-frame clones and drops some. The sample has 110,000 to 150,000 clones, around 93% seen once. The data originate from a study of T cell responses to AZD1222 COVID-19 vaccine. Broader study findings: Targeting of unmutated variant regions was reportedly seen in nearly half of spike-specific TCRs. Sampling that yielded the repertoires occurred only after the peak T cell response. Two doses of AZD1222 preceded a rise in Spike-specific TCR breadth and depth. Most donors were white British and more were female, and clonal diversity was possibly underestimated.

Looked up from germline, CDR1 is SGHRS and CDR2 is YFSETQ. Deletions cut 3 bases from V and 5 bases from J, with 12 bases between. This CDR3 contains 13 residues. This TCR was sampled from an adult in good health. Sequenced material: peripheral blood, taken on day 0 of AZD1222 vaccination. The chain joins TRBV5-1 to TRBJ2-7, with D unclear. DNA of the CDR3: TGCGCCAGCAGCTCTCAGGCGTTGAACGAGCAGTACTTC. It translates to CASSSQALNEQYF.